The 2 T cell receptor beta chains in this list originate from one sample, sequenced in a study of CD8+ T cells in alopecia areata. Investigators isolated RNA and reverse transcribed it into cDNA to act as the sequencing template. The assay was immunoSEQ multiplex PCR, and TCRdb's table has in-frame clones only and misses some. The sample has approximately 210,000 clones; roughly three fifths are singletons. Treatment given: oral pan-JAK inhibitor, 5-10 mg twice daily. This sample comprised CD4+ T cells sorted from blood, obtained at approximately week 49, from a patient treated with tofacitinib. Receptor source: a human donor with alopecia areata.

In DNA form, the CDR3 reads TGCGCCAGCAGCCAAACGGGGGTTAATTCACCCCTCCACTTT. Translation gives CASSQTGVNSPLHF. The J gene is TRBJ1-6, the V gene TRBV5-1, with D tentatively TRBD1 (5 bases). CDR3 length equals 14 residues. Trimming took 4 bases from V and 6 from J, leaving 11 bases between them. CDR1 and CDR2 from the germline V gene are SGHRS and YFSETQ.

In its sample, this clone was seen a few times. The chain has TRBV19 and TRBJ1-1, with D uncertain. This CDR3 spans 13 amino acids. V lost 3 bases and J lost 1, with 6 bases in between. The germline gives CDR1 LNHDA, CDR2 SQIVND (reference sequence). DNA for the CDR3: TGTGCCAGTAGTATTCTTGGGAACACTGAAGCTTTCTTT. Residues: CASSILGNTEAFF.